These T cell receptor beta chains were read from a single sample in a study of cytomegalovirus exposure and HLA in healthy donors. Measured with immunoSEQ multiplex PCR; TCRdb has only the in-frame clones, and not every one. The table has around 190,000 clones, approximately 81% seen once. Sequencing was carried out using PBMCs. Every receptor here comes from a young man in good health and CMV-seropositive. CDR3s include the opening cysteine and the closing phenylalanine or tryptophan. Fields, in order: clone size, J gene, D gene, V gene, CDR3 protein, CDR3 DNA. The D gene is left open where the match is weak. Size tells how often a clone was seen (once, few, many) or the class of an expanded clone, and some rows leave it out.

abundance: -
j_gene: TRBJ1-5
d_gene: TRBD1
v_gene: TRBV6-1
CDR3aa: CASSEKEGQGDQPQHF
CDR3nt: TGTGCCAGCAGTGAAAAGGAGGGACAGGGGGATCAGCCCCAGCATTTT

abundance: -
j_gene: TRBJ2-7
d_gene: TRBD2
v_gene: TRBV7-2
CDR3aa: CASSFPGLRGEQYF
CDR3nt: TGTGCCAGCAGCTTCCCGGGACTAAGAGGCGAGCAGTACTTC

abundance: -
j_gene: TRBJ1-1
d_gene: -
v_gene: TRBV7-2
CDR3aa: CASSLGFRQPNTEAFF
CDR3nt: TGTGCCAGCAGCTTAGGGTTCCGACAGCCGAACACTGAAGCTTTCTTT

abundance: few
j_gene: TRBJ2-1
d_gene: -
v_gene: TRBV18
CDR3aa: CASSPPAIGRRDNEQFF
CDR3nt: TGTGCCAGCTCACCACCCGCGATTGGTAGGCGGGACAATGAGCAGTTCTTC

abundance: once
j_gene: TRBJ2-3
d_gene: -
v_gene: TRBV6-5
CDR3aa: CASRDEGTDTQYF
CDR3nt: TGTGCCAGCAGGGATGAGGGCACAGATACGCAGTATTTT

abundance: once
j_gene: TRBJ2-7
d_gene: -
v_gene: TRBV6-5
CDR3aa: CASSYQGMKEQYF
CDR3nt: TGTGCCAGCAGTTACCAGGGAATGAAGGAGCAGTACTTC

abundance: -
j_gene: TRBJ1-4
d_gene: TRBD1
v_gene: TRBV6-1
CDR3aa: CASSVGTADATNEKLFF
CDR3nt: TGTGCCAGCAGTGTTGGGACAGCGGACGCAACTAATGAAAAACTGTTTTTT

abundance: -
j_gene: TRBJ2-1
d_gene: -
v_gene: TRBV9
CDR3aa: CASSPWETVGNEQFF
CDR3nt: TGTGCCAGCAGCCCCTGGGAGACTGTTGGGAATGAGCAGTTCTTC

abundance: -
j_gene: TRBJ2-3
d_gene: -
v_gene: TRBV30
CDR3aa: CAWSVRRAANSPQYF
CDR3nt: TGTGCCTGGAGTGTAAGGCGGGCCGCAAACAGCCCTCAGTATTTT

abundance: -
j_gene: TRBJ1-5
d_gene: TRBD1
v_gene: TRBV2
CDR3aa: CASSVDRGNQPQHF
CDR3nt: TGTGCCAGCAGTGTAGACAGGGGCAATCAGCCCCAGCATTTT

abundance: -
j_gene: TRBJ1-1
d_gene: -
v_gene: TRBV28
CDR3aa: CASSLGRREAFF
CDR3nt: TGTGCCAGCAGTTTAGGAAGGAGGGAAGCTTTCTTT

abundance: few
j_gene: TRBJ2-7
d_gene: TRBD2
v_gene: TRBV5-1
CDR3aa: CASSLSGSGGYEQYF
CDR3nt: TGCGCCAGCAGCCTTTCGGGTAGCGGGGGCTACGAGCAGTACTTC

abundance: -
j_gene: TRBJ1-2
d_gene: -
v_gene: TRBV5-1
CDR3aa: CASSLASGHGYTF
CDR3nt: TGCGCCAGCAGCTTGGCGTCAGGGCACGGCTACACCTTC

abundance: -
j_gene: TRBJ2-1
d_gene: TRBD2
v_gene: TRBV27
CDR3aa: CASSLTSGDRNEQFF
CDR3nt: TGTGCCAGCAGTTTAACTAGCGGGGACCGCAATGAGCAGTTCTTC

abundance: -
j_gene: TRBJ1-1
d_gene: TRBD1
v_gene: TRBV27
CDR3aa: CASSFQGESRTEAFF
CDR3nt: TGTGCCAGCAGTTTTCAGGGGGAATCGCGCACTGAAGCTTTCTTT

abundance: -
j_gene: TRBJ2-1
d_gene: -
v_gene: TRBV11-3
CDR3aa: CASSLGLGGEQFF
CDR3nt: TGTGCCAGCAGCCTTGGCTTGGGGGGTGAGCAGTTCTTC

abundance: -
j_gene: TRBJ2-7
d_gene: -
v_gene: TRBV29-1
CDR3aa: CSVEADYEQYF
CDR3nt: TGCAGCGTTGAGGCTGACTACGAGCAGTACTTC

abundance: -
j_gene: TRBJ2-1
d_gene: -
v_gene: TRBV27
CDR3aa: CASSDLGGVNEQFF
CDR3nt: TGTGCCAGCAGTGACCTGGGGGGAGTTAATGAGCAGTTCTTC

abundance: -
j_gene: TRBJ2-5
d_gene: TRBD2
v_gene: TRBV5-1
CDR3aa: CASKPGLAGETQYF
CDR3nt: TGCGCCAGCAAGCCGGGACTAGCGGGAGAGACCCAGTACTTC

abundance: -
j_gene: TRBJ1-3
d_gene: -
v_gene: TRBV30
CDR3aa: CAWSLGVSGNTIYF
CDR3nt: TGTGCCTGGAGCTTAGGGGTCTCTGGAAACACCATATATTTT

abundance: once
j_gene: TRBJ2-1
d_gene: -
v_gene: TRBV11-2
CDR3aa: CASTPGIYNEQFF
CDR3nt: TGTGCCAGCACCCCCGGTATCTACAATGAGCAGTTCTTC

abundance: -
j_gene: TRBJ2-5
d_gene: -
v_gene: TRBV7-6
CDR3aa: CASSLVGAQYF
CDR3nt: TGTGCCAGCAGCCTAGTAGGGGCCCAGTACTTC

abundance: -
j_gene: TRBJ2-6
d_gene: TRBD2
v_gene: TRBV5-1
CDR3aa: CASSSRTSAQGANVLTF
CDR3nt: TGCGCCAGCAGCTCCAGAACTAGCGCACAAGGGGCCAACGTCCTGACTTTC

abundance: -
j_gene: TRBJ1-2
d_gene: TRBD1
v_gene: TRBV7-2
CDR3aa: CASSSDRGANYGYTF
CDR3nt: TGTGCCAGCAGCTCGGACAGGGGGGCTAACTATGGCTACACCTTC

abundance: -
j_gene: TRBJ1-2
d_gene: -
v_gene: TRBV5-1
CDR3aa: CASSLAGDSHYGYTF
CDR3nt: TGCGCCAGCAGCTTGGCAGGAGACAGTCACTATGGCTACACCTTC

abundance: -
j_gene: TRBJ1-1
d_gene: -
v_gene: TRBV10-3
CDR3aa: CAISETDSPEAFF
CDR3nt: TGTGCCATCAGTGAAACGGATAGCCCCGAAGCTTTCTTT

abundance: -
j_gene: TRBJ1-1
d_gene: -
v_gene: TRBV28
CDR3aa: CASRLAQAENTEAFF
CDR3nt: TGTGCCAGCAGGTTAGCCCAGGCAGAAAACACTGAAGCTTTCTTT

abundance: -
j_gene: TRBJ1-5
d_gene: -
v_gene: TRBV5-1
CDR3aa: CASSLGGGLRMNQPQHF
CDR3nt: TGCGCCAGCAGCTTGGGTGGGGGCTTAAGGATGAATCAGCCCCAGCATTTT

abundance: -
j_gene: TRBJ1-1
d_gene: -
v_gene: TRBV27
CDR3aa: CASSLSSQVNTEAFF
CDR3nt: TGTGCCAGCAGTCTGTCCTCACAGGTGAACACTGAAGCTTTCTTT

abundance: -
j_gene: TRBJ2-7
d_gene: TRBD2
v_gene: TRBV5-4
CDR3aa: CASSPGLADEQYF
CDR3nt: TGTGCCAGCAGCCCGGGACTAGCCGACGAGCAGTACTTC

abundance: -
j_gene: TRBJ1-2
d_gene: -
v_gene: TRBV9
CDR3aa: CASSLDGGSYYGYTF
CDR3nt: TGTGCCAGCAGTCTCGACGGCGGATCCTACTATGGCTACACCTTC

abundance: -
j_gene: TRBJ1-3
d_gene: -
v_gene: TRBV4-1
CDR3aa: CASSQAMGGPSGNTIYF
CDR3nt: TGCGCCAGCAGCCAAGCCATGGGGGGGCCTTCTGGAAACACCATATATTTT

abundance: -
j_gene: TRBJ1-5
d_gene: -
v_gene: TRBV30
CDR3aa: CAWAGGVGNQPQHF
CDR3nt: TGTGCCTGGGCGGGGGGGGTAGGCAATCAGCCCCAGCATTTT

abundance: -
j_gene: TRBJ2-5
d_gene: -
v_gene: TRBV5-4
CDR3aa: CASSLAPGEAIETQYF
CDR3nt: TGTGCCAGCAGCTTGGCCCCGGGGGAAGCCATAGAGACCCAGTACTTC

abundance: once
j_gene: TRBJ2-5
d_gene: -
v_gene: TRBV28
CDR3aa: CASSLLERIQETQYF
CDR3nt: TGTGCCAGCAGTTTATTAGAGCGGATCCAAGAGACCCAGTACTTC

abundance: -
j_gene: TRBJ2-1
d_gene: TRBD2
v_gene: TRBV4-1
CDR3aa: CASSQVLAGGPHEQFF
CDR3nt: TGCGCCAGCAGCCAAGTACTAGCGGGGGGGCCCCATGAGCAGTTCTTC

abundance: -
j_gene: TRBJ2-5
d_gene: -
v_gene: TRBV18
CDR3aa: CASSPTPLGPGETQYF
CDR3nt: TGTGCCAGCTCACCAACGCCGTTGGGGCCCGGAGAGACCCAGTACTTC

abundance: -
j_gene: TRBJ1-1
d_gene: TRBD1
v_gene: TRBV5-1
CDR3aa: CASSTGTGNTEAFF
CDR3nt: TGCGCCAGCAGCACCGGGACAGGGAACACTGAAGCTTTCTTT

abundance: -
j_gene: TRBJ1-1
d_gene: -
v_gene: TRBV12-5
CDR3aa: CASGWAGALGTEAFF
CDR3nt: TGTGCTAGTGGTTGGGCAGGGGCCCTTGGTACTGAAGCTTTCTTT

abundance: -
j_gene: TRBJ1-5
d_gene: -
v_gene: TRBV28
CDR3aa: CASSFAQPQHF
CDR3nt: TGTGCCAGCAGTTTCGCGCAGCCCCAGCATTTT